The rows below give T cell receptor beta chains drawn from one sample of a study of T cells in Graves' hyperthyroidism and ophthalmopathy. TCRdb redid the calling of the multiplex PCR reads with MiXCR, one entry per CDR3 protein. The sample records more than 550,000 distinct CDR3 sequences, over 15% being singletons. The sequenced material came from blood. The receptors stem from a woman aged 45-65 years with Graves' hyperthyroidism that later progressed to Graves' ophthalmopathy. The CDR3 runs from the conserved cysteine through the conserved F or W. Fields, in order: CDR3 protein, CDR3 DNA, D gene, clone size, V gene, J gene. The D gene is left open where the match is weak. Expanded clones get a size class; other rows say once, few or many, or leave the size out.

CASSLTEGGNYGYTF,TGTGCCAGCAGCTTAACGGAGGGAGGGAACTATGGCTACACCTTC,NA,few,TRBV7-8,TRBJ1-2
CASSQDRFNEQYF,TGCGCCAGCAGCCAAGATCGGTTCAACGAGCAGTACTTC,NA,NA,TRBV4-1,TRBJ2-7
CASSVGLAGGIVQETQYF,TGTGCCAGCAGCGTAGGCCTAGCGGGGGGGATAGTACAAGAGACCCAGTACTTC,TRBD2,NA,TRBV9,TRBJ2-5
CASSYSHRGETQYF,TGTGCCAGCAGTTACTCTCACCGGGGAGAGACCCAGTACTTC,NA,NA,TRBV6-5,TRBJ2-5
CASGWGVGVPNYGYTF,TGTGCCAGCGGCTGGGGAGTCGGAGTGCCTAACTATGGCTACACCTTC,NA,few,TRBV12-3/TRBV12-4,TRBJ1-2
CASSLFRDYGYTF,TGTGCCAGCAGCCTCTTCAGGGATTATGGCTACACCTTC,NA,few,TRBV9,TRBJ1-2
CASSLSVTGFYGYTF,TGTGCCAGCAGTTTATCCGTGACAGGCTTCTATGGCTACACCTTC,NA,many,TRBV12-3/TRBV12-4,TRBJ1-2
CSARLVVPYNEQFF,TGCAGTGCTAGGTTGGTAGTCCCCTACAATGAGCAGTTCTTC,NA,many,TRBV20-1,TRBJ2-1
CASTEGQGDQPQHF,TGTGCCAGCACCGAGGGCCAGGGTGATCAGCCCCAGCATTTT,NA,many,TRBV6-1,TRBJ1-5
CAWSVGALNQPQHF,TGTGCCTGGAGTGTAGGGGCTCTAAATCAGCCCCAGCATTTT,NA,NA,TRBV30,TRBJ1-5
CASRAFGGASYEQYF,TGTGCCAGTAGGGCCTTTGGCGGGGCCTCCTACGAGCAGTACTTC,NA,NA,TRBV19,TRBJ2-7
CSASPRSFYEQFF,TGCAGTGCCAGCCCGAGGAGTTTTTATGAGCAGTTCTTC,NA,many,TRBV20-1,TRBJ2-1
CASRPLRLYGYTF,TGTGCCAGCAGACCCCTCCGACTCTATGGCTACACCTTC,NA,NA,TRBV2,TRBJ1-2
CASSPRLAGGSSSTDTQYF,TGTGCCAGCAGCCCCCGGTTAGCGGGGGGATCCTCTAGCACAGATACGCAGTATTTT,TRBD2,NA,TRBV9,TRBJ2-3
CASSLSVPGGNEKLFF,TGTGCCAGCAGCTTATCCGTCCCAGGGGGCAATGAAAAACTGTTTTTT,TRBD1,few,TRBV11-2,TRBJ1-4
CSGGESNQPQHF,TGCAGCGGAGGGGAGTCCAATCAGCCCCAGCATTTT,NA,few,TRBV29-1,TRBJ1-5
CATSDATGYGYTF,TGTGCCACCAGTGATGCGACAGGCTATGGCTACACCTTC,NA,NA,TRBV24-1,TRBJ1-2
CASNPTGDNQPQHF,TGTGCCAGTAACCCGACAGGGGACAATCAGCCCCAGCATTTT,TRBD1,NA,TRBV19,TRBJ1-5
CATSDDRGSGYTF,TGTGCCACCAGTGACGACAGGGGGAGCGGCTACACCTTC,TRBD1,few,TRBV24-1,TRBJ1-2
CASTPPNNSPARQFF,TGTGCCAGCACACCTCCTAACAACAGCCCGGCGCGGCAGTTCTTC,NA,many,TRBV2,TRBJ2-1
CASISFPGTNSYNEQFF,TGTGCCAGCATTTCGTTCCCTGGCACCAACTCCTACAATGAGCAGTTCTTC,NA,NA,TRBV6-1,TRBJ2-1
CASSLVGSQYGYTF,TGTGCCAGCAGCTTGGTTGGCTCACAGTATGGCTACACCTTC,NA,NA,TRBV5-8,TRBJ1-2
CASSEGPGTTEAFF,TGTGCCAGCAGTGAAGGTCCGGGGACCACTGAAGCTTTCTTT,NA,many,TRBV2,TRBJ1-1
CASSIRWGFTGELFF,TGTGCCAGCAGTATCCGGTGGGGGTTCACCGGGGAGCTGTTTTTT,NA,many,TRBV11-2,TRBJ2-2
CASTSHTNEAFF,TGTGCCAGCACCTCCCACACCAATGAAGCTTTCTTT,NA,many,TRBV6-1,TRBJ1-1
CSVEQGAPYEQYF,TGCAGCGTTGAACAGGGGGCCCCCTACGAGCAGTACTTC,TRBD1,few,TRBV29-1,TRBJ2-7
CASSLARAYEQYF,TGTGCCAGCAGCTTAGCGAGGGCTTACGAGCAGTACTTC,NA,many,TRBV7-8,TRBJ2-7
CASSQDGVRGGAYNEQFF,TGTGCCAGCAGCCAAGATGGGGTCCGCGGGGGGGCCTACAATGAGCAGTTCTTC,TRBD2,few,TRBV3-1,TRBJ2-1
CASKGQGASGTDTQYF,TGTGCCAGCAAGGGACAGGGGGCGTCAGGCACAGATACGCAGTATTTT,TRBD1,many,TRBV27,TRBJ2-3
CASNLAGAYNEQFF,TGTGCCAGCAACCTAGCGGGGGCCTACAATGAGCAGTTCTTC,TRBD2,few,TRBV27,TRBJ2-1
CASSRGGQGVSSPLHF,TGTGCCAGCAGCCGCGGGGGACAGGGGGTATCCTCACCCCTCCACTTT,TRBD1,few,TRBV9,TRBJ1-6
CASSLAYDGPYEQYF,TGTGCCAGCAGCTTAGCGTACGACGGTCCCTACGAGCAGTACTTC,NA,NA,TRBV7-9,TRBJ2-7
CASSSRTGNGYTF,TGTGCCAGCAGTTCCCGGACAGGGAATGGCTACACCTTC,TRBD1,few,TRBV6-1,TRBJ1-2
CASSYRGSGSYEQYF,TGTGCCAGCAGTTACAGGGGCTCCGGCTCCTACGAGCAGTACTTC,NA,many,TRBV6-6,TRBJ2-7
CASSPRRGGTEAFF,TGTGCCAGCAGCCCCCGGCGCGGGGGCACTGAAGCTTTCTTT,NA,NA,TRBV14,TRBJ1-1
CASSDRGRMNNEQFF,TGTGCCAGCAGTGACAGGGGGCGGATGAACAATGAGCAGTTCTTC,TRBD1,few,TRBV6-2/TRBV6-3,TRBJ2-1
CASSKSGSYNEQFF,TGTGCCAGCAGTAAATCTGGATCCTACAATGAGCAGTTCTTC,NA,many,TRBV7-9,TRBJ2-1
CACSVLSGSMNTEAFF,TGTGCCTGCAGTGTTTTGTCAGGGTCCATGAACACTGAAGCTTTCTTT,NA,NA,TRBV25-1,TRBJ1-1
CASSQPLAGGSGELFF,TGCGCCAGCAGCCAGCCACTAGCGGGGGGATCCGGGGAGCTGTTTTTT,TRBD2,few,TRBV4-1,TRBJ2-2
CASSLEAFF,TGTGCCAGCAGCCTTGAAGCTTTCTTT,NA,many,TRBV7-9,TRBJ1-1
CSAATTGLAGGNEQFF,TGCAGTGCCGCAACAACGGGACTAGCGGGGGGAAATGAGCAGTTCTTC,TRBD2,few,TRBV20-1,TRBJ2-1
CASSVAVNTGELFF,TGTGCCAGCAGCGTAGCTGTAAACACCGGGGAGCTGTTTTTT,NA,NA,TRBV9,TRBJ2-2
CASSLGPGQSTGELFF,TGTGCCAGCAGCTTAGGCCCGGGACAGAGCACCGGGGAGCTGTTTTTT,TRBD1,NA,TRBV13,TRBJ2-2
CASSYRGTNYNEQFF,TGTGCCAGCAGTTACCGGGGCACAAACTACAATGAGCAGTTCTTC,NA,NA,TRBV6-2/TRBV6-3,TRBJ2-1
CASSRPGLAGESSSYEQYF,TGTGCCAGCAGCAGACCGGGACTAGCGGGGGAATCGAGCTCCTACGAGCAGTACTTC,TRBD2,many,TRBV7-2,TRBJ2-7
CASSQNSGENEQFF,TGTGCCAGCAGCCAAAATAGCGGGGAAAATGAGCAGTTCTTC,TRBD2,many,TRBV3-1,TRBJ2-1